The T cell receptor beta chain described here comes from a study of blood T cell repertoires in COVID-19. Germline values: CDR1 SNHLY, CDR2 FYNNEI. Trimming took 6 bases from V and 9 from J, leaving 18 bases between them. The CDR3 is 14 amino acids. This clone was observed once. TCRdb's copy holds only in-frame clones and misses some; the assay was immunoSEQ multiplex PCR. The sample contains approximately 170,000 clones, over 65% of which appear only once. This clonotype originated in a woman between 45 and 60 years old who had recovered from COVID-19. Sequenced material: PBMCs or T cells enriched from blood (not recorded which). The chain joins TRBV2 to TRBJ2-1; no firm D call. This chain's CDR3 is CASRAQSVGFEQFF. CDR3 DNA sequence: TGTGCCAGCAGGGCCCAGAGCGTCGGTTTTGAGCAGTTCTTC.